This TCR beta chain stems from a study of response to subunit inactivated influenza vaccine. Points from the study as a whole: Authors proposed each seasonal influenza vaccination draws in few new T cells.

TCRdb processed the RT-PCR reads anew with MiXCR; each CDR3 protein has one entry. The table has about 650,000 distinct CDR3 sequences, about 15% seen once; the top ten hold 7.6%. The CDR3 loop spans 12 amino acids. CDR1 and CDR2 (germline): LNHNV, YYDKDF (reference sequence). Trimming took off 4 bases at V and 9 bases at J, with 10 bases between the two ends. This clonotype was observed a handful of times. The antigen is unknown. This TCR derives from a man between 45 and 60 years old who received an inactivated influenza vaccine. This specimen was PBMCs from blood, taken 14 to 15 days before vaccination. The rearrangement links TRBV15 to TRBJ2-1; TRBD2 might be the D (5 bases). The CDR3 nucleotides read TGTGCCACCAGCACCCTAGCCGGTGAGCAGTTCTTC. It specifies CATSTLAGEQFF.